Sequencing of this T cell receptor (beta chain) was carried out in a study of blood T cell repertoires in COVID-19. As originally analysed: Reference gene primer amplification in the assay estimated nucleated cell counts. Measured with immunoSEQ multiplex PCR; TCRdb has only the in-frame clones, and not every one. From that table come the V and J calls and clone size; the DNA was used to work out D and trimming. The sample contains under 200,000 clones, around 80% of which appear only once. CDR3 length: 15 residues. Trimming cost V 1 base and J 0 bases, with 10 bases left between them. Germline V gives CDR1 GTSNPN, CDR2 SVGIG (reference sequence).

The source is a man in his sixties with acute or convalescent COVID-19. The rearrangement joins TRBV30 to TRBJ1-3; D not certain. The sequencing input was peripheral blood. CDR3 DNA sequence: TGTGCCTGGAGTGCTGGACTGAGCTCTGGAAACACCATATATTTT. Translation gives CAWSAGLSSGNTIYF.